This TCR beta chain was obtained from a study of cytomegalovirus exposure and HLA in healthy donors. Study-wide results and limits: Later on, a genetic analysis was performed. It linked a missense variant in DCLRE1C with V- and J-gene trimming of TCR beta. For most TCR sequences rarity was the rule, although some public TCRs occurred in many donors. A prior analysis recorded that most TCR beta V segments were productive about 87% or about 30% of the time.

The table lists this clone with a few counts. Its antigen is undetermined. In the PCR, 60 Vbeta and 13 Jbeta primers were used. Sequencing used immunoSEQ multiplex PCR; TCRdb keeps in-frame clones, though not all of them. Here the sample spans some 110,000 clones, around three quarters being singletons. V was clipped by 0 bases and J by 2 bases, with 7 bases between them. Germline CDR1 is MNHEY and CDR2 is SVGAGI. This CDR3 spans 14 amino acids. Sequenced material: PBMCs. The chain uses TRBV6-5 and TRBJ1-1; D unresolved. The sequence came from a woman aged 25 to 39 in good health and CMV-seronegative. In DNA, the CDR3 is TGTGCCAGCAGTTACTCCTCGAGAAACACTGAAGCTTTCTTT. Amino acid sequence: CASSYSSRNTEAFF.